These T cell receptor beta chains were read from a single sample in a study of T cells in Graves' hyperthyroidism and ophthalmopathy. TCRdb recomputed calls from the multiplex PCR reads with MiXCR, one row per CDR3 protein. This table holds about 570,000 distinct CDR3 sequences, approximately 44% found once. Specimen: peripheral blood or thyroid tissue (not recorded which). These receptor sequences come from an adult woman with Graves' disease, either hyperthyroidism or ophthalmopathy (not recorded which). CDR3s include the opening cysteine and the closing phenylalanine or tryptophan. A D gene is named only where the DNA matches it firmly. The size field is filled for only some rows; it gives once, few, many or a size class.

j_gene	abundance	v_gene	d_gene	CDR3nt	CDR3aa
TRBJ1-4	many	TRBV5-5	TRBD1	TGTGCCAGCAGCTGGGGACAGGGTGGTGAAAAACTGTTTTTT	CASSWGQGGEKLFF
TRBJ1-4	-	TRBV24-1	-	TGTGCCTCACAGGGAGGCTCTAATGAAAAACTGTTTTTT	CASQGGSNEKLFF
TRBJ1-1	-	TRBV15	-	TGTGCCACCAGCAGAGGCCCCTTCGGCATGAACACTGAAGCTTTCTTT	CATSRGPFGMNTEAFF
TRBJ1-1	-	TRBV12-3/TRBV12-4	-	TGTGCCAGCAGCCGAGGGGGGGCCGGGACTGAAGCTTTCTTT	CASSRGGAGTEAFF
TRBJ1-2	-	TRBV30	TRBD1	TGTGCCGGAAAGAACAGGGGGCAACCCAACTATGGCTACACCTTC	CAGKNRGQPNYGYTF
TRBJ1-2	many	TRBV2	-	TGTGCCGGAACTCGGGCCCTGCTTCAGTATGGCTACACCTTC	CAGTRALLQYGYTF
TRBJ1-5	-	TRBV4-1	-	TGCGCCAGCAGCCGACTTGCTATCAATCAGCCCCAGCATTTT	CASSRLAINQPQHF
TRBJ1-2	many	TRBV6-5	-	TGTGCCAGCAGCCTCGAGTCCGGGGGCGGCTACACCTTC	CASSLESGGGYTF
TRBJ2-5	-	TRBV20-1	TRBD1	TGCAGTGCTATAGACAGGGGATTAGAGACCCAGTACTTC	CSAIDRGLETQYF
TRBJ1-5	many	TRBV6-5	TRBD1	TGTGCCAGCAGCCGAGGGACAGGGGCCAATCAGCCCCAGCATTTT	CASSRGTGANQPQHF
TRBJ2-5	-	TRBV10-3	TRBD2	TGTGCCGTTGGACTAGCGGGAGGCCCCGGGACCCAGTACTTC	CAVGLAGGPGTQYF
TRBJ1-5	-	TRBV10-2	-	TGCAGCCAAACAACCAATCAGCCCCAGCATTTT	CSQTTNQPQHF
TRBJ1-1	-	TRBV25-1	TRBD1	TGTGCCAGCAGTATACAGGGGGTTCGGTCTGAAGCTTTCTTT	CASSIQGVRSEAFF
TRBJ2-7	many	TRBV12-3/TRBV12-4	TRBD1	TGTGCCAGCAGTTTATACCAGGGGGCTAGCGAGCAGTACTTC	CASSLYQGASEQYF
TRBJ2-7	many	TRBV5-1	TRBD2	TGCGCCAGCAGCGACGGGACTAGCGGGAGGGGCGAGCAGTACTTC	CASSDGTSGRGEQYF
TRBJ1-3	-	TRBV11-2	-	TGTGCCAGCAGCGTCCGACTAGCATCGGCAGCCTCCTCTGGAAACACCATATATTTT	CASSVRLASAASSGNTIYF
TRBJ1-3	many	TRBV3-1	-	TGTGCCAGCAGCCGTGTCGGCACCATATATTTT	CASSRVGTIYF
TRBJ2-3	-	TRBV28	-	TGTGCCAGCAGTTTGTCGGCAAATACGCAGTATTTT	CASSLSANTQYF
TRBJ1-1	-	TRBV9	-	TGTGCCAGCAGCCGCCCGACCGAGAACACTGAAGCTTTCTTT	CASSRPTENTEAFF
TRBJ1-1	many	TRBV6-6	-	TGTGCCAGCAGTACAGTGGGGGACACTGAAGCTTTCTTT	CASSTVGDTEAFF
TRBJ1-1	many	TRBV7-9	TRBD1	TGTGCCAGCAGCTGGGGACAGACTCCAGCTGAAGCTTTCTTT	CASSWGQTPAEAFF
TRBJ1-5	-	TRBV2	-	TGTGCCAGCAATATGGGGGAAAAAGCTAATCAGCCCCAGCATTTT	CASNMGEKANQPQHF
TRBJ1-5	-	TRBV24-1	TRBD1	TGTGCCACCAGTGGAGGACAGGGCCTGAATCAGCCCCAGCATTTT	CATSGGQGLNQPQHF
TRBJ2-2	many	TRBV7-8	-	TGTGCCAGCAGCCTCAAAGTCGGGGAGCTGTTTTTT	CASSLKVGELFF
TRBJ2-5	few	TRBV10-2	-	TGCGCCACCACCCCCGCATTCCGAGAGACCCAGTACTTC	CATTPAFRETQYF
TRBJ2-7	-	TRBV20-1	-	TGCAGTGCTAGAGTTGGTAGGGGCTACGAGCAGTACTTC	CSARVGRGYEQYF
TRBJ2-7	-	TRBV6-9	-	TGTGCCAGCAGCTTATTACCAGGGGAGACCTACGAGCAGTACTTC	CASSLLPGETYEQYF
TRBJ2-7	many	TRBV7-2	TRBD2	TGTGCCAGCAGCCTACTAGCGGGAGTCTACGAGCAGTACTTC	CASSLLAGVYEQYF
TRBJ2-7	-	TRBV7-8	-	TGTGCCAGCAGCTTGGGGGCAGTATCCTACGAGCAGTACTTC	CASSLGAVSYEQYF
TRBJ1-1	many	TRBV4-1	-	TGCGCCAGCAGCCTCACAATACCACGGACAGTGAACACTGAAGCTTTCTTT	CASSLTIPRTVNTEAFF
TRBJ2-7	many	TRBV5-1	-	TGCGCCAGCAAGGTCCAGGGCAACTCCTACGAGCAGTACTTC	CASKVQGNSYEQYF
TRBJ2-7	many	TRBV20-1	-	TGCAGTGCTAGGGGGGCTAGAGGGGACCTGTCTACCGAGCAGTACTTC	CSARGARGDLSTEQYF
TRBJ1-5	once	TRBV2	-	TGTGCCAGCAGTGGTTCCGGGTTTAGTCAGCCCCAGCATTTT	CASSGSGFSQPQHF
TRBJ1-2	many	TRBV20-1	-	TGCAGTGCTAGAGCCCAGGGAGGTATTGGCTACACCTTC	CSARAQGGIGYTF
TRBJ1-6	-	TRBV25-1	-	TGTGCCAGCAGTGAACGGTATCAATATGGAGCCCTCCACTTT	CASSERYQYGALHF
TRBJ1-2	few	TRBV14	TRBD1	TGTGCCAGCTCACCCTATGGGAGAAGGACAGGGGGTCTCGGCGGCTACACCTTC	CASSPYGRRTGGLGGYTF
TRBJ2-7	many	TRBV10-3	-	TGTGCCATCAGTGAGTCGAAAGCTGCCGAGCAGTACTTC	CAISESKAAEQYF
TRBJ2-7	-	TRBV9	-	TGTGCCAGCAGCCCGGACGTCGGCGAGCAGTACTTC	CASSPDVGEQYF
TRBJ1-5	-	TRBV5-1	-	TGTGCCAGCAGCTCGGCCGGGACCCATAGCAATCAGCCCCAGCATTTT	CASSSAGTHSNQPQHF
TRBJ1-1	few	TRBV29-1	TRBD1	TGCAGCGTGGGGGAGACAGGGTTCACTGAAGCTTTCTTT	CSVGETGFTEAFF
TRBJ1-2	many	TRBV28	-	TGTGCCAGCAGTTTACGGGGATCGTATGGCTACACCTTC	CASSLRGSYGYTF
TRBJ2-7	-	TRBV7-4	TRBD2	TGTGCCAGCAGCTCACCGACTAGCGACTACGAGCAGTACTTC	CASSSPTSDYEQYF
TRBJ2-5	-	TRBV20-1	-	TGCAGTGCTTCCGCAGGGCAAGGGACCCAGTACTTC	CSASAGQGTQYF
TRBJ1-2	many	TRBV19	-	TGTGCCAGTAGTATAGATAACCCACCAAATTATGGCTACACCTTC	CASSIDNPPNYGYTF
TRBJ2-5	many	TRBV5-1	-	TGCGCCAGCAGCTTTGGGACACTCCAAGAGACCCAGTACTTC	CASSFGTLQETQYF
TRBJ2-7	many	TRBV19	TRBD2	TGTGCCAGTAGTGTACCGGGACTAGCGCCTTACGAGCAGTACTTC	CASSVPGLAPYEQYF
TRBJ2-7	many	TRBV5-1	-	TGCGCCAGCAGCGCAGGGACCACGACCTACGAGCAGTACTTC	CASSAGTTTYEQYF
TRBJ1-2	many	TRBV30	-	TGTGCCTGGAGGGCGGGACGGAGAGATCTTTATGGCTACACCTTC	CAWRAGRRDLYGYTF
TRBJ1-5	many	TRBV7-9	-	TGTGCCAGCAGCTTCAACGAGGGGCAGCCCCAGCATTTT	CASSFNEGQPQHF
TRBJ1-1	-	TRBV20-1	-	TGCAGTGCCTCGTGGGGTGGGACTGAAGCTTTCTTT	CSASWGGTEAFF
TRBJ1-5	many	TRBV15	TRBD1	TGTGCCACCAGCACCCTACAGGGGAAAGGCAATCAGCCCCAGCATTTT	CATSTLQGKGNQPQHF
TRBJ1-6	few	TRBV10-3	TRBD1	TGTGCCACCAGAGAAGACAGGGGTCATAATTCACCCCTCCACTTT	CATREDRGHNSPLHF